This entry describes one T cell receptor (beta chain). Its cognate antigen is unknown. All gene names here are mouse names. The read gets to within 4 residues of the CDR3 end, and the germline J gene fills in the rest. This sample is part of a study of CD8+ T cells in alopecia areata. Turning to the study itself: Female C3H/HeJ mice aged about 6-11 weeks received skin from approximately 6-12-month-old C3H/HeJ donors with spontaneous alopecia.

Study-level results: Scalp sample sequencing also detects resident alphabeta T cells of normal skin. Scalp lesions, especially in alopecia totalis/universalis, had higher clonality than normal scalp. TCRs were shared less clearly across patients than in mice, possibly for HLA-related reasons.

The junction had 5 bases not matched to a gene; V was cut back by 0 bases and J by 3 bases. This CDR3 has 16 residues. Per germline, CDR1 FNHDT and CDR2 SITEND (reference sequence). RNA was extracted and reverse transcribed into cDNA as the sequencing template. Sequenced by immunoSEQ multiplex PCR; TCRdb stores in-frame clones only, minus some. Recorded here are about 110,000 clones, with no singletons, and the ten leading clones hold 20%. The material sequenced was lesional skin. The J gene is TRBJ2-3, the V gene TRBV19; 9 bases map to TRBD2. The receptor's source is a C3H/HeJ mouse with alopecia areata. The MHC haplotype of this mouse line is H2-k. Partial CDR3 DNA: TGTGCCAGCAGTATAGGGACTGGGGAAGGGGCAGAA. As protein: CASSIGTGEGAE. The full CDR3 is CASSIGTGEGAETLYF.